Sequencing of this TCR beta chain was carried out in a study of cytomegalovirus exposure and HLA in healthy donors. The study's findings and limits: Reported findings show TCR beta sequences accurately forecast HLA-A and HLA-B alleles in most subjects. A later analysis by the authors found several of the most significant clusters apparently linked to common viral pathogens. A later analysis found that most CMV-associated TCR beta chains appeared HLA-restricted. Cytomegalovirus association was listed for under 200 TCR beta chains.

PCR used 60 Vbeta primers and 13 Jbeta primers. The table came from immunoSEQ multiplex PCR; TCRdb's copy has only in-frame clones and leaves some out. The repertoire holds 160,000 or so clones, with 80% to 90% as singletons. This clone has just a few counts. Its cognate antigen is unknown. CDR3 length equals 16 residues. V was trimmed by 1 base and J by 0 bases, leaving 10 bases between them. Germline assignment: CDR1 MGHRA and CDR2 YSYEKL. This rearrangement joins TRBV4-1 to TRBJ1-5; weak D call: TRBD1 (6 bases). Sequencing was carried out using PBMCs. The sequence was obtained from a woman aged 25 to 45 in good health and CMV-seropositive. The CDR3 protein is CASSQVSGDSNQPQHF. The CDR3 DNA reads TGCGCCAGCAGCCAAGTATCAGGGGATAGCAATCAGCCCCAGCATTTT.